This TCR beta chain came from a study of cytomegalovirus exposure and HLA in healthy donors. The study's findings and limits: In vitro confirmation showed three CMV-associated chains to be CMV antigen specific.

The germline V and J ends were trimmed by 9 bases and 0 bases, with 8 bases remaining between them. CDR1 and CDR2 from the germline V gene are LNHDA and SQIVND (reference sequence). The CDR3 totals 12 residues. Concerning this clone: Its antigen is unidentified.

The donors were part of the validation cohort, which consisted of over a hundred subjects and was separate from the first cohort of about 670 subjects. Profiling relied on immunoSEQ multiplex PCR, and the TCRdb table lists in-frame clones only, not all of them. Of about 57,000 clones in the sample, 93% were seen once. The chain joins TRBV19 to TRBJ1-1, with D uncertain. This TCR was sampled from a woman aged 18-29 years in good health and CMV-seronegative. Material for sequencing was PBMCs. In DNA form, the CDR3 reads TGTGCCAGCTCGGGAGTGAACACTGAAGCTTTCTTT. Translating gives CASSGVNTEAFF.